A selection of T cell receptor beta chains follows, all from one sample in a study of control samples from healthy donors and cancer patients. Only in-frame clones appear in the TCRdb table, and some are missing; sequencing was by immunoSEQ multiplex PCR. The sample yields over 150,000 clones, around 93% seen once. Source material: blood. These receptors came from a man younger than 30 in good health. Both conserved end residues are part of each CDR3. D genes are given only for firm matches. A row's size may be missing; if present it is once, few, many or a size class.

TRBV27	-	TRBJ1-6	-	TGTGCCAGCAGTTTATCATACAGGGAGTGGAATTCACCCCTCCACTTT	CASSLSYREWNSPLHF
TRBV7-9	-	TRBJ2-2	-	TGTGCCAGCAGCCCCTCGATCGGGGAGCTGTTTTTT	CASSPSIGELFF
TRBV6-5	-	TRBJ2-2	TRBD2	TGTGCCAGCAAAAGCGGGGGGACGAACACCGGGGAGCTGTTTTTT	CASKSGGTNTGELFF
TRBV2	-	TRBJ2-2	-	TGTGCCAGCAGGGGGACCGGGGAGCTGTTTTTT	CASRGTGELFF
TRBV3-1/TRBV3-2	-	TRBJ2-7	-	TGTGCCAGCAGCCAAGAATTGAGGAGGAGGACCCGATCTACCTACGAGCAGTACTTC	CASSQELRRRTRSTYEQYF
TRBV7-9	-	TRBJ1-2	-	TGTGCCAGCATTCTCACTGGCGCGGATGGCTACACCTTC	CASILTGADGYTF
TRBV2	-	TRBJ2-4	-	TGTGCCAGCAGGCCAGGGTCGGCCAAAAACATTCAGTACTTC	CASRPGSAKNIQYF
TRBV7-2	-	TRBJ1-1	TRBD1	TGTGCCAGCAGCCTTTACAGGGGAAATGCTTTCTTT	CASSLYRGNAFF
TRBV5-1	-	TRBJ1-2	TRBD1	TGCGCCAGCAGCGACCGGGGACAGGGAAACTATGGCTACACCTTC	CASSDRGQGNYGYTF
TRBV6-5	once	TRBJ2-3	TRBD2	TGTGCCAGCAGTTACCACCCAGCGGGGATCACAGATACGCAGTATTTT	CASSYHPAGITDTQYF
TRBV5-1	-	TRBJ2-7	-	TGCGCCAGCAGTGTGGCCCCGGATTCCCGGTCCTACGAGCAGTACTTC	CASSVAPDSRSYEQYF
TRBV5-1	-	TRBJ2-6	-	TGCGCCAGCAGCTTGGGTCCGGGCTCTGGGGCCAACGTCCTGACTTTC	CASSLGPGSGANVLTF
TRBV18	-	TRBJ2-1	-	TGTGCCAGCTCGCCTAGCGCCAATGAGCAGTTCTTC	CASSPSANEQFF
TRBV6-1	-	TRBJ1-1	-	TGTGCCAGCAGTGAACGTGCAGACACTGAAGCTTTCTTT	CASSERADTEAFF
TRBV14	-	TRBJ1-4	-	TGTGCCAGCGGAACAGGACCCCTTAAAGAAAAACTGTTTTTT	CASGTGPLKEKLFF
TRBV6-5	-	TRBJ1-5	TRBD1	TGTGCCAGCAGCAACAGGGGGGGATTGGGGCCCCAGCATTTT	CASSNRGGLGPQHF
TRBV5-5	once	TRBJ2-5	-	TGTGCCAGCAGCTTGGCCTTGGGCCGGGAGACCCAGTACTTC	CASSLALGRETQYF
TRBV15	-	TRBJ2-6	-	TGTGCCACCAGCAGAGGCAACGTACAGGGCGCTGGGGCCAACGTCCTGACTTTC	CATSRGNVQGAGANVLTF
TRBV2	-	TRBJ2-3	-	TGTGCCACCAAGAAGGGGGATCAGGCAGATACGCAGTATTTT	CATKKGDQADTQYF
TRBV2	-	TRBJ2-3	-	TGTGCCAGCAGTGCAGGTTACACAGATACGCAGTATTTT	CASSAGYTDTQYF
TRBV24-1	-	TRBJ2-3	-	TGTGCCACCAGTGATCACCAGGGATATGGGGATACGCAGTATTTT	CATSDHQGYGDTQYF
TRBV5-6	once	TRBJ2-4	TRBD2	TGTGCCAGCAGCTCATCGGGGGGGAACAAAAACATTCAGTACTTC	CASSSSGGNKNIQYF
TRBV11-2	-	TRBJ2-2	-	TGTGCCAGCAGCTCCCGGGCCTCGAACACCGGGGAGCTGTTTTTT	CASSSRASNTGELFF
TRBV6-5	once	TRBJ1-2	-	TGTGCCAGCCGATTACAGGGTGGAGGAGGCTACACCTTC	CASRLQGGGGYTF
TRBV29-1	-	TRBJ1-2	TRBD1	TGCAGCGTTCCGAGGCGTCGGGACAGGGCTAACTATGGCTACACCTTC	CSVPRRRDRANYGYTF
TRBV6-5	-	TRBJ2-5	-	TGTGCCATCAGGTACCAAGAGACCCAGTACTTC	CAIRYQETQYF
TRBV15	-	TRBJ2-1	-	TGTGCCACCAGTGAGGGGGGCACCTACAATGAGCAGTTCTTC	CATSEGGTYNEQFF
TRBV5-5	-	TRBJ1-4	-	TGTGCCAGCAGCTTGGCCGGGCTAAGTAATGAAAAACTGTTTTTT	CASSLAGLSNEKLFF
TRBV7-3	-	TRBJ2-3	TRBD1	TGTGCCAGCAGCCTCGTGCACAGGGGAGGCACAGATACGCAGTATTTT	CASSLVHRGGTDTQYF
TRBV27	once	TRBJ1-6	TRBD1	TGTGCCAGCAGTCCAGACAGGGGGCGGAATTCACCCCTCCACTTT	CASSPDRGRNSPLHF
TRBV18	-	TRBJ2-1	TRBD2	TGTGCCAGCTCACAGTCAAGCGGGGGGGCCAATGAGCAGTTCTTC	CASSQSSGGANEQFF
TRBV10-3	-	TRBJ2-3	-	TGTGCCATCAGGGATCTTAGCGGCTCGCAGTATTTT	CAIRDLSGSQYF
TRBV5-6	-	TRBJ2-4	-	TGTGCCAGCAGCTTGGTCTCGGGAGATGTAGCCAAAAACATTCAGTACTTC	CASSLVSGDVAKNIQYF
TRBV29-1	-	TRBJ2-3	TRBD1	TGCAGCGTTGGTGGGACAGATTCAGATACGCAGTATTTT	CSVGGTDSDTQYF
TRBV5-1	-	TRBJ2-2	TRBD1	TGCGCCAGCAGCCGGGACAGGGGGCTCACCGGGGAGCTGTTTTTT	CASSRDRGLTGELFF
TRBV5-1	-	TRBJ2-3	TRBD2	TGCGCCAGCAGCTTAGGACTAGCGGAGTACACAGATACGCAGTATTTT	CASSLGLAEYTDTQYF
TRBV11-2	once	TRBJ2-2	-	TGTGCCAGCAGCTTAGGACACAGAGGCACCGGGGAGCTGTTTTTT	CASSLGHRGTGELFF
TRBV18	-	TRBJ1-6	TRBD1	TGTGCCAGCTCACCGACAGGGACAGTAAGCTCCTATAATTCACCCCTCCACTTT	CASSPTGTVSSYNSPLHF
TRBV28	-	TRBJ1-5	-	TGTGCCAGCAGTTTGCCCAGCAATCAGCCCCAGCATTTT	CASSLPSNQPQHF
TRBV24-1	-	TRBJ2-7	-	TGTGCCACCAGTCGCGGCTACGAGCAGTACTTC	CATSRGYEQYF
TRBV10-3	-	TRBJ1-5	-	TGTGCCACGGGCCAGGGCGATCAGCCCCAGCATTTT	CATGQGDQPQHF
TRBV12-3/TRBV12-4	-	TRBJ1-2	-	TGTGCCAGCAGTTTTTTGGGCCGCTACACCTTC	CASSFLGRYTF
TRBV19	-	TRBJ1-3	-	TGTGCCAGTAGTGCTCAGCGTTCTGGAAACACCATATATTTT	CASSAQRSGNTIYF
TRBV6-5	-	TRBJ2-1	-	TGTGCCAGCAGCGGGGGAACCTACAATGAGCAGTTCTTC	CASSGGTYNEQFF
TRBV12-5	-	TRBJ1-2	-	TGTGCTAGTGGTACTCCATCGGACAGCTATGGCTACACCTTC	CASGTPSDSYGYTF
TRBV5-8	-	TRBJ2-1	TRBD2	TGTGCCGGAGAAGCGGGGGAAGAAAATGAGCAGTTCTTC	CAGEAGEENEQFF
TRBV24-1	-	TRBJ1-5	TRBD1	TGTGCCACCTGGCCGAAAACGAGTCAGGGACAGTCTAATCAGCCCCAGCATTTT	CATWPKTSQGQSNQPQHF
TRBV5-6	-	TRBJ2-2	TRBD2	TGTGCCAGCAGCTTGGAGGGACTAGCCTTCACCGGGGAGCTGTTTTTT	CASSLEGLAFTGELFF
TRBV23-1	-	TRBJ1-2	-	TGCGCCAGCAGTCAATCGACGGGTACGGGCTACACCTTC	CASSQSTGTGYTF
TRBV2	-	TRBJ2-7	-	TGTGCCACTCGGGGCAGGGTAACTGAGCAGTACTTC	CATRGRVTEQYF
TRBV13	-	TRBJ2-3	-	TGTGCCAGCAGCCCTCCGTACGAACAGGGTGGTACGCAGTATTTT	CASSPPYEQGGTQYF
TRBV5-1	-	TRBJ1-1	-	TGCGCCAGCAGCGGCCCGAACACTGAAGCTTTCTTT	CASSGPNTEAFF